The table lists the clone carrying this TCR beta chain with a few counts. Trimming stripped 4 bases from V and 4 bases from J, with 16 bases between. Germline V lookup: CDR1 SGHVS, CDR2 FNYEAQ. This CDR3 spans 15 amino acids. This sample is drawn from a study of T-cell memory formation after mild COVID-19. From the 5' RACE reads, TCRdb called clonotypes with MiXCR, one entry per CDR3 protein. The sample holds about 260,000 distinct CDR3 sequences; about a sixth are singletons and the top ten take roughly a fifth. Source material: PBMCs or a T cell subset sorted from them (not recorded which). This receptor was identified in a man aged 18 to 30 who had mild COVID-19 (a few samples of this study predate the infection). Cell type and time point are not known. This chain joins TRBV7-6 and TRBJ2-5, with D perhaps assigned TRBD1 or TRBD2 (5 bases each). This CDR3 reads CASSSRPPGPETQYF. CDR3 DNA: TGTGCCAGCAGCTCAAGACCCCCGGGGCCAGAGACCCAGTACTTC.